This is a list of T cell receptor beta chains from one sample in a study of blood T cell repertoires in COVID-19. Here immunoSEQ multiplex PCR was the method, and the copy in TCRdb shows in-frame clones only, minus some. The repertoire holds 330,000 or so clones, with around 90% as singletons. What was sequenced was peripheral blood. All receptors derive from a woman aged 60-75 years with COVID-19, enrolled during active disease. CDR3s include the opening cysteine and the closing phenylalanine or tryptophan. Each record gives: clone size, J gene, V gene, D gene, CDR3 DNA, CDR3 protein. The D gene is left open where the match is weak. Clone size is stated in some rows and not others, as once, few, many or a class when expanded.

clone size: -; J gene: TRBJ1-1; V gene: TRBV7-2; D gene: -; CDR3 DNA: TGTGCCAGCAGCCCCCAGGGGTACACTGAAGCTTTCTTT; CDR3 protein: CASSPQGYTEAFF
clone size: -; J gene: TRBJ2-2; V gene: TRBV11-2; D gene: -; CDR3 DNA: TGTGCCAGCAGCCCGACAGGTCTGCTGAACACCGGGGAGCTGTTTTTT; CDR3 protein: CASSPTGLLNTGELFF
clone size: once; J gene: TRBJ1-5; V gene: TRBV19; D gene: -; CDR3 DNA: TGTGCCAGTAGTATCAGGGGCAATCAGCCCCAGCATTTT; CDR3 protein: CASSIRGNQPQHF
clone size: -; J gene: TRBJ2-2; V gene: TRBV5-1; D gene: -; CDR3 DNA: TGCGCCAGCAGCCAACGACAGGCAGGAGGAACCGGGGAGCTGTTTTTT; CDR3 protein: CASSQRQAGGTGELFF
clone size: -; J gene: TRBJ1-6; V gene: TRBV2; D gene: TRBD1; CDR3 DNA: TGTGCCAGCAGTGGGGACAGGGCAGGCTATAATTCACCCCTCCACTTT; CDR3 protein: CASSGDRAGYNSPLHF
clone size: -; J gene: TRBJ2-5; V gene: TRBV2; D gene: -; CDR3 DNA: TGTGCCAGCAGTGAAGTGGCCCGGCGAGGGACCCAGTACTTC; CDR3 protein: CASSEVARRGTQYF
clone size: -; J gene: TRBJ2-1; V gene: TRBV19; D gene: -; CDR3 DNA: TGTGCCAGTAGTACACGAACCGGGACAAAGTACAATGAGCAGTTCTTC; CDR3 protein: CASSTRTGTKYNEQFF
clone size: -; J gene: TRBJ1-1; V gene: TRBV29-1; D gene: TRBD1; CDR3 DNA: TGCAGCGCTGACAGGGCGAACACTGAAGCTTTCTTT; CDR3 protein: CSADRANTEAFF
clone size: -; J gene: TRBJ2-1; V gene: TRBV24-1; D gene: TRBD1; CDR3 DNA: TGTGCCACCAGTGAGCCGGGACAGGTGACAAATGAGCAGTTCTTC; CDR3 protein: CATSEPGQVTNEQFF
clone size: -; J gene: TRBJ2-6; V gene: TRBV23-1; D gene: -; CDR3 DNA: TGCGCCAGCAGTCAATCGTCCACAAACTCTGGGGCCAACGTCCTGACTTTC; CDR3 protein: CASSQSSTNSGANVLTF
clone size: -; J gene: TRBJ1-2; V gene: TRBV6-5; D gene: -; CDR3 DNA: TGTGCCAGCAGTCCTGGACAGCGACCTAACTATGGCTACACCTTC; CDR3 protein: CASSPGQRPNYGYTF
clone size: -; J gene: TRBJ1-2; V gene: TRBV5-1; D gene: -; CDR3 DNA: TGCGCCAGCAGCTTGGGCAGCGGGGGTGGAGGCTACACCTTC; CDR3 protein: CASSLGSGGGGYTF
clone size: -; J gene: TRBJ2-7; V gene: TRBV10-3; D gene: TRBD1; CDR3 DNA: TGTGCCATCAGTGAGACCGGGACAGGGGAAGGTTACGAGCAGTACTTC; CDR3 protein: CAISETGTGEGYEQYF
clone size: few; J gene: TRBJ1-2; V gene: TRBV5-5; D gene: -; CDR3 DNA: TGTGCCAGCAGCTCACAGTCCCGGATTAGCTATGGCTACACCTTC; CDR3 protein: CASSSQSRISYGYTF
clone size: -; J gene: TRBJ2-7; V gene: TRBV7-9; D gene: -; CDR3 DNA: TGTGCCAGCACCGTGACAGGGGAGGGCTACGAGCAGTACTTC; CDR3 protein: CASTVTGEGYEQYF
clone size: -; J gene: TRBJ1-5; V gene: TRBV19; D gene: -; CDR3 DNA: TGTGCCAGTTGGGACAACTCGGGGCCCCAGCATTTT; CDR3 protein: CASWDNSGPQHF
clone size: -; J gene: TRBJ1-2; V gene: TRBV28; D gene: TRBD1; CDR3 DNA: TGTGCCAGCAGTCCTACCGGGACAGGGGTTTTTGGCTACACCTTC; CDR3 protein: CASSPTGTGVFGYTF
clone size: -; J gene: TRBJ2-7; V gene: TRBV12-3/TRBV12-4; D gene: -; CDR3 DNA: TGTGCCAGCAGTTTAGGACAGACCTACGAGCAGTACTTC; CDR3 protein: CASSLGQTYEQYF
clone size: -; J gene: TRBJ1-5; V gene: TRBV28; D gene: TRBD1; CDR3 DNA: TGTGCCAGCACAAGTGGGACAGGGGGCTTTTCGCCCCAGCATTTT; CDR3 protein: CASTSGTGGFSPQHF
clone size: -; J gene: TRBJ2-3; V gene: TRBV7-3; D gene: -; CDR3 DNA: TGTGCCAGCAGCTTAAGTCGAGATACGCAGTATTTT; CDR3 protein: CASSLSRDTQYF
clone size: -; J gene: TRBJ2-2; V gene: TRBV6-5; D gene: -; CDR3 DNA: TGTGCCAGCACCACAGTCACCGGGGAGCTGTTTTTT; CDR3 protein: CASTTVTGELFF
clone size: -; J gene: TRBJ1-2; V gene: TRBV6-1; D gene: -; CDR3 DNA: TGTGCCAGCAGTGAAGCGCTTAGACATGTTTTCTTC; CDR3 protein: CASSEALRHVFF
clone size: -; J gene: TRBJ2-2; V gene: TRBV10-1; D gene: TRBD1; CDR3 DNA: TGCGCCAGCAGTGAAAGGGGGCAGGCCGGGGAGCTGTTTTTT; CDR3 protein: CASSERGQAGELFF
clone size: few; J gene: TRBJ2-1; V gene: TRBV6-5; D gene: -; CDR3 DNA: TGTGCCAGCAGTTCGAGGGTGGGATCCAATGAGCAGTTCTTC; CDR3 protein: CASSSRVGSNEQFF
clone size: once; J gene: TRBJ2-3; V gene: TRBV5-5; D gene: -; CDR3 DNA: TGTGCCAGCAGCTTGGAGCGGGTTATAACAGATACGCAGTATTTT; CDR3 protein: CASSLERVITDTQYF
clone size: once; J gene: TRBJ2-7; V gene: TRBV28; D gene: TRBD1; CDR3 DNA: TGTGCCAGCAGAGATTCCGGGACAGGGGAGCACGAGCAGTACTTC; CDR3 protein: CASRDSGTGEHEQYF
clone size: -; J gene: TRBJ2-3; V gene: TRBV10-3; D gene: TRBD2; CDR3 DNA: TGTGCCATCAGTGAGCCCTGGAGGACTAGCGGGGGACCATCCAGCACAGATACGCAGTATTTT; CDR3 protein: CAISEPWRTSGGPSSTDTQYF
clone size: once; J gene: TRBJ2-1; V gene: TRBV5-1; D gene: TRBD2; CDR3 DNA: TGCGCCAGCAGCTTGGGACTAGCGCGGGACAATGAGCAGTTCTTC; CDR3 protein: CASSLGLARDNEQFF
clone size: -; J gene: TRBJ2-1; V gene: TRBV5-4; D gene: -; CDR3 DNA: TGTGCCAGCAGCCTACGAATCGAGGGAGATGAGCAGTTCTTC; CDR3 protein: CASSLRIEGDEQFF
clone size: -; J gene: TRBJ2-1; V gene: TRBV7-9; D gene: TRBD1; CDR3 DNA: TGTGCCAGCAGGGGGACAGGGGGCCAAAATTACAATGAGCAGTTCTTC; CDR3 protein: CASRGTGGQNYNEQFF
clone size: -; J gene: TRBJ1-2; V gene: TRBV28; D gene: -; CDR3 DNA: TGTGCCAGCAGTTCACGGGCTCAGGGCTATGGCTACACCTTC; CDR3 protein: CASSSRAQGYGYTF
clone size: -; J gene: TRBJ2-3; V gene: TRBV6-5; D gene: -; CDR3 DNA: TGTGCCAGCAGTTACGCGTTTAGTTCCGATACGCAGTATTTT; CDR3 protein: CASSYAFSSDTQYF